Each of the 24 T cell receptor beta chains below was sequenced from the same sample in a study of T cells in localized non-small cell lung cancer. Clones were sequenced by immunoSEQ multiplex PCR, and TCRdb holds only the in-frame ones, with some missing. The top ten hold about 16% of the sample, which has about 21,000 clones, 85% to 90% seen once. The sequencing used PBMCs, collected before any cancer treatment. The receptors originated from a woman between 40 and 69 years old with stage II squamous cell lung carcinoma.

This clone was seen a handful of times. V and J are TRBV6-5 and TRBJ2-1, with 8 bases identical to TRBD2. Germline V gene sequence: CDR1 MNHEY, CDR2 SVGAGI. CDR3 length equals 12 residues. Trimming removed 11 bases from V and 8 bases from J; junction bases left unmatched: 8. This chain's CDR3 is CAPGGGADEQFF. CDR3 sequence (DNA): TGTGCCCCGGGGGGGGGCGCCGATGAGCAGTTCTTC.

V is TRBV10-2 and J is TRBJ2-3; 7 nucleotides match TRBD2. This CDR3 has 18 residues. Germline-derived CDR1 and CDR2 are WSHSY and SAAADI. V dropped 3 bases and J dropped 0; count of bases not matched to a gene: 12. The CDR3 loop is CASSDPRGFASSTDTQYF. Written as DNA, the CDR3 is TGCGCCAGCAGTGACCCGCGGGGGTTTGCATCAAGCACAGATACGCAGTATTTT.

This clone occurred once. For the CDR3, the DNA is TGTGCCAGCACAAGACGAGGCTTTAACTATGGCTACACCTTC. This codes for CASTRRGFNYGYTF. The V call is TRBV6-6, the J call TRBJ1-2, with no clear D. This CDR3 has 14 residues. Germline-derived CDR1 and CDR2 are MNHNY and SVGAGI (reference sequence). Trimming removed 7 bases from V and 1 base from J, with 13 bases in between.

DNA of the CDR3: TGTGCCAGCCGGACAGGTGGAGGAGAGACCCAGTACTTC. Its protein is CASRTGGGETQYF. The chain has TRBV6-5 and TRBJ2-5; 7 bases agree with TRBD1. The CDR3 totals 13 residues. Germline V gene lookup returns CDR1 MNHEY and CDR2 SVGAGI. Trimming cost V 8 bases and J 4 bases; bases outside gene matches: 7.

The chain uses TRBV18 and TRBJ1-1, with D maybe TRBD1 (6 bases). The CDR3 covers 15 residues. Trimming cost V 1 base and J 0 bases, with 9 bases left between them. CDR1 and CDR2 (germline): KGHSH, LQKENI. This CDR3 reads CASSPQGQVNTEAFF. CDR3 DNA: TGTGCCAGCTCACCACAGGGACAAGTGAACACTGAAGCTTTCTTT.

The chain joins TRBV7-9 to TRBJ2-7, with 10 nucleotides matching TRBD1. V trimming: 1 base; J trimming: 6 bases; junction bases outside the gene matches: 6. Germline-derived CDR1 and CDR2 are SEHNR and FQNEAQ (reference sequence). The CDR3 is 15 amino acids. The CDR3 here is CASSLEGQGFGEQYF. In DNA, the CDR3 is TGTGCCAGCAGCTTAGAGGGACAGGGGTTCGGCGAGCAGTACTTC.

A few counts support this clone. This chain links TRBV29-1 with TRBJ1-1; 7 bases match TRBD1. Per germline, CDR1 SQVTM and CDR2 ANQGSEA. V shed 6 bases and J 0 bases; nucleotides not matched to a gene: 1. The CDR3 consists of 12 residues. CDR3: CSVDRVNTEAFF. In nucleotides, the CDR3 is TGCAGCGTAGACAGGGTGAACACTGAAGCTTTCTTT.

The rearrangement joins TRBV5-6 to TRBJ1-2, with TRBD1 as a possible D gene (6 bases). Germline V gives CDR1 SGHDT, CDR2 YYEEEE. Trimming shortened V by 4 bases and J by 4 bases, and 17 bases separated the two germline ends. The CDR3 covers 15 residues. CDR3 nucleotide sequence: TGTGCCAGCAGCATTGGGATGGGGACAACCTATGGCTACACCTTC. It encodes CASSIGMGTTYGYTF.

V usage is TRBV9 and J usage is TRBJ1-2; D perhaps matches TRBD1 (6 bases). V lost 4 bases to trimming and J lost 3 bases, with 13 bases between them. Germline V lookup: CDR1 SGDLS, CDR2 YYNGEE. This CDR3 is 14 amino acids long. DNA for the CDR3: TGTGCCAGCAGCCGAGGGGGTAGAGACTATGGCTACACCTTC. Amino acids: CASSRGGRDYGYTF.

The CDR3, as DNA: TGCAGCGCCAATAATCAGGGTAACACTGAAGCTTTCTTT. Encoded protein: CSANNQGNTEAFF. The chain recombines TRBV29-1 with TRBJ1-1, with D possibly TRBD1 on 5 matching bases. With 7 bases removed from V and 2 bases from J, the gap between germline ends came to 14 bases. CDR1 SQVTM and CDR2 ANQGSEA come from the germline V gene. This CDR3 is 13 amino acids long.

This clone has only a few counts. This rearrangement joins TRBV7-9 to TRBJ2-7, with D tentatively TRBD1 or TRBD2 (5 bases each). The ends were cut back, 10 bases at V and 3 bases at J, with 16 bases in the middle. This CDR3 is built from 13 residues. From germline, CDR1 is SEHNR and CDR2 FQNEAQ (reference sequence). Here the CDR3 DNA reads TGTGCCATACCGGGACCGCAAGGCTACGAGCAGTACTTC. This gives the protein CAIPGPQGYEQYF.

This clone showed up just once. The V and J genes are TRBV4-1 and TRBJ1-1, with D unclear. CDR3 length: 15 amino acids. V shed 0 bases and J shed 4 bases, with 12 bases lying between them. CDR1 and CDR2 (germline): MGHRA, YSYEKL. As DNA, the CDR3 is TGCGCCAGCAGCCAAGATCGGGGAGTCTCCACTGAAGCTTTCTTT. Translating gives CASSQDRGVSTEAFF.

The chain employs TRBV18 and TRBJ1-3; D is ambiguous. CDR1 and CDR2 from the germline V gene are KGHSH and LQKENI. The V and J ends lost 3 bases and 0 bases respectively, with 6 bases between them. This CDR3 region has 14 residues. In nucleotides, the CDR3 is TGTGCCAGCTCACCGGGCGGCTCTGGAAACACCATATATTTT. Translated, it gives CASSPGGSGNTIYF.

The chain uses TRBV6-1 and TRBJ1-2; possibly TRBD1 for D (5 bases). Germline V gene lookup returns CDR1 MNHNS and CDR2 SASEGT. CDR3 size: 13 residues. Trimming cost V 7 bases and J 2 bases, with 11 bases left between them. The CDR3 sequence is CASIPGTNYGYTF. The CDR3 DNA reads as TGTGCCAGCATCCCAGGGACGAACTATGGCTACACCTTC.

V is TRBV5-1 and J is TRBJ2-2, with D uncertain. This CDR3 has 13 amino acids. Trimming cost V 4 bases and J 2 bases, with 6 bases left between them. The germline V gene encodes CDR1 SGHRS and CDR2 YFSETQ. The CDR3 sequence: CASSLTNTGELFF. As DNA, the CDR3 is TGCGCCAGCAGCCTGACCAACACCGGGGAGCTGTTTTTT.

V is TRBV9 and J is TRBJ2-1, with unresolved D. Trimming stripped 0 bases from V and 6 bases from J, with 7 bases between. CDR1 SGDLS and CDR2 YYNGEE come from the germline V gene. This CDR3 comprises 13 residues. The CDR3 DNA reads as TGTGCCAGCAGCGTAGGGGTGACCAATGAGCAGTTCTTC. Amino acids: CASSVGVTNEQFF. The whole variable domain, remainder taken from reference TRBV9 and TRBJ2-1, is DSGVTQTPKHLITATGQRVTLRCSPRSGDLSVYWYQQSLDQGLQFLIQYYNGEERAKGNILERFSAQQFPDLHSELNLSSLELGDSALYFCASSVGVTNEQFFGPGTRLTVL.

This sequence joins TRBV27 and TRBJ2-7; no reliable D call. The CDR3 sequence is 14 residues long. Germline CDR1 and CDR2: MNHEY and SMNVEV (reference sequence). Trimming removed 7 bases from V and 0 bases from J, with 13 bases in between. CDR3 nucleotides: TGTGCCAGCAAGCCGACACCGTACTCCTACGAGCAGTACTTC. It codes for CASKPTPYSYEQYF.

V and J are TRBV7-9 and TRBJ2-5; 10 positions agree with TRBD2. CDR1 and CDR2 (germline): SEHNR, FQNEAQ (reference sequence). V lost 5 bases, J lost 2 bases, and 5 bases stayed unmatched. The CDR3 is made up of 15 amino acids. The CDR3 sequence: CASSRTSGIQETQYF. Written as DNA, the CDR3 is TGTGCCAGCAGCCGGACTAGCGGAATACAAGAGACCCAGTACTTC.

The V call is TRBV11-2, the J call TRBJ2-1; weak D call: TRBD1 (6 bases). Germline loops: CDR1 SGHAT, CDR2 FQNNGV. Trimming shortened V by 0 bases and J by 6 bases, and 12 bases separated the two germline ends. This CDR3 has 15 amino acids. The CDR3 DNA is TGTGCCAGCAGCTTAGACAGGGGCTGGGGCAATGAGCAGTTCTTC. Its translation is CASSLDRGWGNEQFF. Full variable domain (rest looked up from reference TRBV11-2 and TRBJ2-1): EAGVAQSPRYKIIEKRQSVAFWCNPISGHATLYWYQQILGQGPKLLIQFQNNGVVDDSQLPKDRFSAERLKGVDSTLKIQPAKLEDSAVYLCASSLDRGWGNEQFFGPGTRLTVL.

The V gene is TRBV7-9, the J gene TRBJ2-1; D uncertain. The ends were cut back, 4 bases at V and 8 bases at J, with 9 bases in the middle. In germline, CDR1 is SEHNR, CDR2 FQNEAQ (reference sequence). The CDR3 is 12 residues long. Here the CDR3 DNA reads TGTGCCAGCAGCTCCCGTCTCGATGAGCAGTTCTTC. Translation gives CASSSRLDEQFF.

This rearrangement joins TRBV19 to TRBJ2-1; D possibly corresponds to TRBD2 (5 bases). Trimming pared 4 bases from V and 6 bases from J, leaving 10 bases between. The CDR3 has 13 amino acids. Looked up from germline, CDR1 is LNHDA and CDR2 is SQIVND (reference sequence). This CDR3 is CASSRGLSNEQFF. CDR3 nucleotides: TGTGCCAGTAGTAGAGGGCTATCCAATGAGCAGTTCTTC.

This sequence joins TRBV7-2 and TRBJ2-5, with 10 bases identical to TRBD2. The V segment lost 5 bases and the J segment 6 bases; nucleotides outside the gene matches: 9. The CDR3 is made up of 15 amino acids. Germline V gene data show CDR1 as SGHTA and CDR2 as FQGNSA. The CDR3, as DNA: TGTGCCAGCAGCCCTAGCGGGAGAATAGTAAAGACCCAGTACTTC. Residues: CASSPSGRIVKTQYF. Together with reference TRBV7-2 and TRBJ2-5, the CDR3 gives the full variable domain: GAGVSQSPSNKVTEKGKDVELRCDPISGHTALYWYRQSLGQGLEFLIYFQGNSAPDKSGLPSDRFSAERTGGSVSTLTIQRTQQEDSAVYLCASSPSGRIVKTQYFGPGTRLLVL.

The chain carries TRBV19 and TRBJ2-7, with a weak D call TRBD1 (6 bases). The CDR3 is 17 residues long. V lost 0 bases to trimming and J lost 3 bases, with 18 bases between them. Germline-derived CDR1 and CDR2 are LNHDA and SQIVND (reference sequence). CDR3 nucleotide sequence: TGTGCCAGTAGTATAGATCATGCGACAGGTTCCTACTACGAGCAGTACTTC. It specifies CASSIDHATGSYYEQYF. Supplemented by reference TRBV19 and TRBJ2-7, the full variable domain reads DGGITQSPKYLFRKEGQNVTLSCEQNLNHDAMYWYRQDPGQGLRLIYYSQIVNDFQKGDIAEGYSVSREKKESFPLTVTSAQKNPTAFYLCASSIDHATGSYYEQYFGPGTRLTVT.

The chain is built from TRBV6-1 and TRBJ2-3, with 10 nucleotides matching TRBD1. With V trimmed by 4 bases and J by 2 bases, 3 bases remained unmatched. The CDR3 length is 15 residues. Germline CDR1 and CDR2: MNHNS and SASEGT. CDR3 amino acids: CASSAGTGVTDTQYF. Here the CDR3 DNA reads TGTGCCAGCAGTGCTGGGACAGGGGTCACAGATACGCAGTATTTT.